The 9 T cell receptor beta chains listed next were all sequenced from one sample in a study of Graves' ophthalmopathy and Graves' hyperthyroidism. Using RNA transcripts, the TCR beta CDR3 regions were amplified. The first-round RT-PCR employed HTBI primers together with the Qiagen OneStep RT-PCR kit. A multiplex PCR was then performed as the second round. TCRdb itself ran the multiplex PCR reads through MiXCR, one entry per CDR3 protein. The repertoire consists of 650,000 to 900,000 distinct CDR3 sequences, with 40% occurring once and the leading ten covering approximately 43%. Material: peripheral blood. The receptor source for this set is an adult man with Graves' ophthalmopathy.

The CDR3 sequence is CASSLAKWGTEAFF. The CDR3 region has the DNA TGTGCCAGCAGCTTGGCCAAGTGGGGCACTGAAGCTTTCTTT. This chain links TRBV7-9 with TRBJ1-1; D is undetermined. Trimming stripped 3 bases from V and 4 bases from J, with 12 bases between. In germline, CDR1 is SEHNR, CDR2 FQNEAQ (reference sequence). This CDR3 contains 14 residues.

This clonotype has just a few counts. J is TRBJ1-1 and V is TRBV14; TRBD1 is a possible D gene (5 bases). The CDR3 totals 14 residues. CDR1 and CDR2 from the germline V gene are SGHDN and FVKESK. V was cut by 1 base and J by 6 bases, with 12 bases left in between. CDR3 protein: CASSQVPAGAEAFF. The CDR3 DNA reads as TGTGCCAGCAGCCAAGTGCCGGCGGGGGCTGAAGCTTTCTTT.

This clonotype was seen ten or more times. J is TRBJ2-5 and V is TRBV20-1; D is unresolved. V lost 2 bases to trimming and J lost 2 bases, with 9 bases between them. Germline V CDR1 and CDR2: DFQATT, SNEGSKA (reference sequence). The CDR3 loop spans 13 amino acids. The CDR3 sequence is CSARLYTQETQYF. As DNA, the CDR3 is TGCAGTGCTAGATTGTACACGCAAGAGACCCAGTACTTC.

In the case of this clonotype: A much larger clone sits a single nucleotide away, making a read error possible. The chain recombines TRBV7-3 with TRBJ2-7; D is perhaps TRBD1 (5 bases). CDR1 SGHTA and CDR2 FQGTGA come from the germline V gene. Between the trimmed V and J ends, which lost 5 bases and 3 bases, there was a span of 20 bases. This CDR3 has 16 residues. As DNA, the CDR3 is TGTGCCAGCAGCCCATTTGGTGGACATGGTGTCTACGAGCAGTACTTC. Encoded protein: CASSPFGGHGVYEQYF.

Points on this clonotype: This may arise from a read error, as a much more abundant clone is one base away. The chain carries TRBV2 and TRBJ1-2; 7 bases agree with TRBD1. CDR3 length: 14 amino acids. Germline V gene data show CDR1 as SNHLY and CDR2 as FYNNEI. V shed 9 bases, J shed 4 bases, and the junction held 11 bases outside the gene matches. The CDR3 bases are TGTGCCAGAAGCGCCTCACAGGGGACCTATGGCTACACCTTC. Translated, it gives CARSASQGTYGYTF.

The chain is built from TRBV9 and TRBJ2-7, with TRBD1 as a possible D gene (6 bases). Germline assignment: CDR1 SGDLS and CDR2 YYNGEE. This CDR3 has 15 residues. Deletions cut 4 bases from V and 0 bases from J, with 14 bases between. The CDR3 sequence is CASSKSTGFSYEQYF. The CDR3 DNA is TGTGCCAGCAGCAAGTCGACAGGATTCTCCTACGAGCAGTACTTC.

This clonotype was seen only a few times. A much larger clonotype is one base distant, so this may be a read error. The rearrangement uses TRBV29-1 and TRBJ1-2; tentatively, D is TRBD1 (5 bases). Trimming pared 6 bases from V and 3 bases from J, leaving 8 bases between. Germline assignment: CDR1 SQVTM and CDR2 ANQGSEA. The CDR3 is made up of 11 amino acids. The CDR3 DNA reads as TGCAGCGTCCGGGGGGACTATGGCTACACCTTC. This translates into CSVRGDYGYTF.

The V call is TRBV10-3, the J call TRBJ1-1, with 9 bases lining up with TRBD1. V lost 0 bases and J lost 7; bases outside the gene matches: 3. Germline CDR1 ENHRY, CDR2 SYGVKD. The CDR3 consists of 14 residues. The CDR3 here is CAISESPGQGEAFF. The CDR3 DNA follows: TGTGCCATCAGTGAGTCACCGGGACAGGGTGAAGCTTTCTTT.

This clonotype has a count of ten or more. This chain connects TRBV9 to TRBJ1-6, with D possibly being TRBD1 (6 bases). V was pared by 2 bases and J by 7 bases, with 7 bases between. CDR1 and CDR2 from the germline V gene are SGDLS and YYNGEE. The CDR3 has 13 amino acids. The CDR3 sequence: CASSVGTNSPLHF. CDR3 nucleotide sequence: TGTGCCAGCAGCGTGGGGACAAATTCACCCCTCCACTTT.